The TCR beta chain under discussion was sequenced for a study of tumor-infiltrating lymphocytes in primary liver carcinoma. Study summary: The cohort included men and women aged 30 to 69 years.

Total RNA (roughly 530 ng) served as template for TCR beta cDNA synthesis primed by a constant-region primer. Libraries for TCR beta were built through three nested multiplex PCR rounds, which together made up a slightly modified ARM-PCR procedure. With TRBV1-TRBV30 forward primers and a C-beta reverse primer, the first two PCR rounds were run for around 11 cycles each. In TCRdb, the multiplex PCR reads were re-called with MiXCR into one record per CDR3 protein. The sample consists of 75,000 to 80,000 distinct CDR3 sequences, 69% of them appearing once. Study-wide results and limits: Among the pair types, tumor region pairs showed more overlap than tumor-adjacent and tumor-blood pairs. Tumor specimens were characterized by a significantly higher top-250-clone fraction than blood (p = 0.039).

V was pared by 4 bases and J by 2 bases, with 11 bases of the junction left unmatched. The CDR3 length is 17 residues. From germline, CDR1 is SGHDN and CDR2 FVKESK. In the case of this clonotype: Its antigen is not known.

Unsorted bulk tissue, about 19-32 mg of it, served as the source for co-extraction of RNA and DNA. The chain has TRBV14 and TRBJ2-5; 9 bases are a match to TRBD2. This sequence was found in a man aged 40-55 years with primary liver carcinoma and hepatitis B virus infection. Specimen: tumor-adjacent normal liver tissue. DNA for the CDR3: TGTGCCAGCAGCCTAGATTCAGGACTAGCGCGACAAGAGACCCAGTACTTC. It translates to CASSLDSGLARQETQYF.